This T cell receptor beta chain was sequenced in a study (dated by TCRdb to about 2015). Background for the entire study: Whether tumor-infiltrating Tregs in breast cancer are recruited from blood Tregs or converted in situ from other CD4+ T cell subsets was tested.

V lost 7 bases and J lost 7 bases; the stretch between them is 11 bases long. CDR1 and CDR2, looked up from the germline V gene, are MNHNS and SASEGT. Inclusive of the bounding cysteine and phenylalanine, the CDR3 is 12 residues long. Only the CDR3 DNA is retained, 36 bases long and in frame from the first base. Full-length TCR variable regions were amplified by 5' RACE PCR with constant-region reverse primers, and semi-nested PCR with Nested Universal Primer A was subsequently performed. The ReliaPrep RNA Cell Miniprep System was used to extract total RNA, which was then reverse transcribed into 5'RACE-ready cDNA with the SMARTer RACE 5'/3' Kit. Multiplex adaptors were used to barcode the full-length TCR alpha and beta libraries, which were then sequenced on an Illumina MiSeq. For the original study's pipeline: For each of nine subset-tissue groups, sequencing data from the five patients were pooled, and the groups were then compared using unsupervised clustering of TCR gene usage. The Morisita-Horn index, with shared sequences weighted by their contribution to each repertoire, was used to calculate repertoire similarity. Through fastp at Q25 and MiXCR, TCRdb rebuilt clones from the public reads, retaining in-frame beta chains. For every CDR3 protein sequence, its rows merge into one entry that carries the most common genes and DNA. These V and J calls derive from TCRdb rather than the authors' analysis. Within this sample are tens of thousands of distinct CDR3 sequences, with 20% to 25% of them counted one time only. The ten largest clones capture about 4.1% of the sample.

Overall study results and their limits: Tumor-infiltrating Treg TCR alpha and beta sequences overlapped most with tumor naive CD4+ T cells, then with blood naive CD4+ T cells. The larger-cohort validation was restricted to a single TCR beta V-J rearrangement rather than whole repertoires. Tumor memory CD4+ T cell TCR gene usage was found to cluster with blood and lymph node memory CD4+ cells and with lymph node naive CD4+ cells.

CD4+CD25+CD127-/low cells were isolated as Tregs. Tregs, naive and memory CD4+ T cells from tumor, blood and ipsilateral draining lymph nodes of about 5 breast cancer patients underwent full-length TCR alpha and beta sequencing. Ficoll density gradient centrifugation was used to isolate mononuclear cells from either lymph nodes or roughly 46 ml of peripheral blood. A purity exceeding 90% was confirmed by FACS for the sorted cell populations. About this clonotype itself: Its specific antigen is unknown. The sample holds no much larger clone one base away, and base qualities are not on file.

The specimen was Tregs sorted from blood. The receptor was derived from a female donor with breast cancer. The chain uses TRBV6-1 and TRBJ1-5; the D gene remains uncertain. At the DNA level, the sequence is TGTGCCAGCATGAGGGCTCGGCAGCCCCAGCATTTT. It is translated as CASMRARQPQHF.